The clone carrying this T cell receptor beta chain has a handful of counts. This specimen belongs to a study of T cells in Graves' hyperthyroidism and ophthalmopathy. Amplification yielded TCR beta CDR3 regions, with RNA transcripts as the source. With the HTBI primer set, the TCR CDR3 went through a first round of RT-PCR. TCRdb fed the multiplex PCR reads into MiXCR, producing one record per CDR3 protein. The table includes approximately 640,000 distinct CDR3 sequences, under 20% detected once. CDR3 length equals 15 residues. Germline CDR1 and CDR2: KGHSH and LQKENI. Trimming removed 3 bases from V and 3 bases from J; junction bases left unmatched: 4.

Material for sequencing was blood. The gene calls are TRBV18 and TRBJ2-3, with 9 bases aligning to TRBD1. The TCR originated in a woman aged 25-40 years with Graves' hyperthyroidism. The CDR3 region has the DNA TGTGCCAGCTCACCCCCACAGGGGGCTACAGATACGCAGTATTTT. This translates into CASSPPQGATDTQYF.